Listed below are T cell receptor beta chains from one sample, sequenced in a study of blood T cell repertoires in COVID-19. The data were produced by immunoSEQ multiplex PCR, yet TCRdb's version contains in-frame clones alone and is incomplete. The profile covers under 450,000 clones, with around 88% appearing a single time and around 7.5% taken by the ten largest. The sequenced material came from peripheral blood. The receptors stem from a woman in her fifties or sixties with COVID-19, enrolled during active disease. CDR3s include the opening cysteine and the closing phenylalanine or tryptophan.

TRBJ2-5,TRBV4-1,CASSQPGLAAKETQYF
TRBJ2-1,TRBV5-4,CASSLGGSGVGRVQFF
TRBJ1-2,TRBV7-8,CASSARGAYGYTF
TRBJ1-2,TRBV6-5,CASSRGIEGTYGYTF
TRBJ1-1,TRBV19,CASKRWANTEAFF
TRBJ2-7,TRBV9,CASSVEGQGFHEQYF
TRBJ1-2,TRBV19,CAGSGGQGVNYGYTF
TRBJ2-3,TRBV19,CASNGVWTDTQYF
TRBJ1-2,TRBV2,CAGGENSYGYTF
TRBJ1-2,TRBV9,CASSVRYGYTF
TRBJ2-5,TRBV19,CASSLTGRGEETQYF